The 15 T cell receptor beta chains presented below share a single source sample, sequenced in a study of Ad26.COV2.S vaccination and SARS-CoV-2 variants. Repertoires were generated with immunoSEQ multiplex PCR, while TCRdb's copy carries only in-frame clones and drops some. Of 300,000 to 450,000 clones listed, under 95% were seen once; the top ten hold about 3.9%. Material: peripheral blood, obtained after recovery from COVID-19. Source of these receptors: a human donor who had recovered from COVID-19.

The chain joins TRBV11-3 to TRBJ2-7; D may be TRBD2 (5 bases). Trimming shortened V by 5 bases and J by 5 bases, and 16 bases separated the two germline ends. The CDR3 runs 14 residues. Germline loops: CDR1 SGHNT, CDR2 YENEEA. In DNA form, the CDR3 reads TGTGCCAGCAGCCCCCTCAGAGGGTCCCACGAGCAGTACTTC. This gives the protein CASSPLRGSHEQYF.

A single count supports this clone. This sequence joins TRBV5-6 and TRBJ1-6, with TRBD1 as a possible D gene (5 bases). The germline V gene has CDR1 SGHDT and CDR2 YYEEEE. The CDR3 totals 14 residues. V was clipped by 4 bases and J by 8 bases, with 13 bases between them. For the CDR3, the DNA is TGTGCCAGCAGCGCGGGCCCCAGGGATTCACCCCTCCACTTT. It translates to CASSAGPRDSPLHF.

The rearrangement joins TRBV19 to TRBJ1-2, with 7 bases that match TRBD1. V shed 5 bases and J 7 bases; nucleotides not matched to a gene: 4. The CDR3 is made up of 12 amino acids. Germline-derived CDR1 and CDR2 are LNHDA and SQIVND (reference sequence). Here the CDR3 DNA reads TGTGCCAGTAGTCCCAGGGGGTTTGGCTACACCTTC. Its protein product is CASSPRGFGYTF.

J is TRBJ2-2 and V is TRBV20-1; no firm D call. This CDR3 spans 11 amino acids. Trimming shortened V by 5 bases and J by 6 bases, and 7 bases separated the two germline ends. Germline V CDR1 and CDR2: DFQATT, SNEGSKA (reference sequence). The CDR3 is CSAVGPGELFF. The CDR3 bases are TGCAGTGCTGTAGGGCCCGGGGAGCTGTTTTTT.

The genes are TRBV27 and TRBJ1-2; 8 bases line up with TRBD1. The V gene's germline CDR1 is MNHEY and CDR2 SMNVEV (reference sequence). This CDR3 is built from 15 residues. The junction had 9 bases not matched to a gene; V was cut back by 6 bases and J by 3 bases. The chain's CDR3 is CASRFTGGKDYGYTF. CDR3 DNA: TGTGCCAGCAGGTTCACAGGGGGTAAGGACTATGGCTACACCTTC.

This chain links TRBV19 with TRBJ2-1; D possibly corresponds to TRBD2 (7 bases). The V and J ends lost 0 bases and 8 bases respectively, with 11 bases between them. Germline CDR1 reads LNHDA; CDR2 reads SQIVND (reference sequence). The CDR3 totals 14 residues. Written as DNA, the CDR3 is TGTGCCAGTAGTATAGAGGGGGGGCTCGATGAGCAGTTCTTC. As protein: CASSIEGGLDEQFF.

This rearrangement joins TRBV7-9 to TRBJ2-6; D is uncertain. This CDR3 has 15 residues. In germline, CDR1 is SEHNR, CDR2 FQNEAQ (reference sequence). The V and J ends lost 4 bases and 0 bases respectively, with 7 bases between them. For the CDR3, the DNA is TGTGCCAGCAGCTCCCCCGGCTCTGGGGCCAACGTCCTGACTTTC. Protein sequence: CASSSPGSGANVLTF.

The chain recombines TRBV12-2 with TRBJ1-5. TRBV12-2 is a recognized pseudogene. The CDR3 length is 19 residues. The CDR3 nucleotides read TGTGCAAGTCGCTTAAGGAGCCAGGGACCAAAAGTTAGCAATCAGCCCCAGCATTTT. The encoded protein is CASRLRSQGPKVSNQPQHF.

This chain joins TRBV11-1 and TRBJ1-1; unclear D gene. Germline lookup yields CDR1 SGHAT and CDR2 FQDESV (reference sequence). V shed 2 bases and J shed 6 bases, with 16 bases lying between them. The CDR3 is 15 residues long. CDR3 loop: CASSLSMTDGAEAFF. CDR3 nucleotide sequence: TGTGCCAGCAGCTTAAGCATGACTGACGGAGCTGAAGCTTTCTTT.

The chain combines TRBV10-3 with TRBJ2-7; 7 bases are shared with TRBD1. The CDR3 covers 15 residues. CDR1 and CDR2 (germline): ENHRY, SYGVKD. Trimming cost V 3 bases and J 0 bases; bases outside gene matches: 5. Here the CDR3 reads CAISDDRVSSYEQYF. CDR3 coding DNA: TGTGCCATCAGTGACGACAGGGTAAGCTCCTACGAGCAGTACTTC.

This chain connects TRBV27 to TRBJ2-7; TRBD1 agrees at 7 bases. The CDR3 spans 14 residues. The germline V gene has CDR1 MNHEY and CDR2 SMNVEV (reference sequence). The V segment lost 6 bases and the J segment 2 bases; nucleotides outside the gene matches: 7. The CDR3 loop reads CASRLQGSPYEQYF. CDR3 bases: TGTGCCAGCAGGTTACAGGGGTCCCCCTACGAGCAGTACTTC.

The V gene is TRBV27, the J gene TRBJ2-1, with D possibly TRBD1 on 6 matching bases. The CDR3 extends over 15 amino acids. From germline, CDR1 is MNHEY and CDR2 SMNVEV (reference sequence). V was trimmed by 7 bases and J by 5 bases, leaving 18 bases between them. In DNA form, the CDR3 reads TGTGCCAGCACCAAAGGACAGCCCAGCCACAATGAGCAGTTCTTC. This codes for CASTKGQPSHNEQFF.

Only one count was recorded for this clone. The V call is TRBV5-5, the J call TRBJ1-6; D remains unclear. Per the germline V gene, CDR1 is SGHKS and CDR2 is YYEKEE (reference sequence). V was clipped by 0 bases and J by 9 bases, with 13 bases between them. This CDR3 has 15 amino acids. The CDR3: CASSLAQAAGSPLHF. In DNA, the CDR3 is TGTGCCAGCAGCTTGGCCCAGGCCGCGGGTTCACCCCTCCACTTT.

The chain combines TRBV29-1 with TRBJ1-2; D is undetermined. Germline CDR1 reads SQVTM; CDR2 reads ANQGSEA. The CDR3 is 12 amino acids. The ends were cut back, 7 bases at V and 0 bases at J, with 9 bases in the middle. The CDR3 loop is CSARHSNYGYTF. The CDR3 region has the DNA TGCAGCGCCCGGCATTCTAACTATGGCTACACCTTC.

The table lists this clone with a count of one. This sequence joins TRBV6-5 and TRBJ1-2, with 10 bases lining up with TRBD1. Germline V gene data show CDR1 as MNHEY and CDR2 as SVGAGI. The J segment lost 0 bases and the V segment lost 5 bases, leaving 3 bases of the junction unmatched. The CDR3 runs 15 residues. CDR3 amino acids: CASSQTGGPNYGYTF. Here the CDR3 DNA reads TGTGCCAGCAGTCAGACAGGGGGCCCTAACTATGGCTACACCTTC.